This entry lists 19 T cell receptor beta chains sequenced from one sample in a study of blood T cell repertoires in COVID-19. This table comes from immunoSEQ multiplex PCR, and its TCRdb copy is limited to in-frame clones, with some not included. Among 100,000 to 110,000 clones listed, over 65% were seen once. Specimen: peripheral blood. All receptors derive from a human donor in a cohort sampled during active COVID-19.

V usage is TRBV15 and J usage is TRBJ2-5; TRBD2 might be the D (5 bases). The germline V gene encodes CDR1 LNHNV and CDR2 YYDKDF (reference sequence). There are 15 residues in the CDR3. The V end lost 5 bases, the J end lost 1 base, and 14 bases lay between the germline ends. CDR3 DNA: TGTGCCACCAGCTCCCGAGGGCCGTCCCAAGAGACCCAGTACTTC. Its protein is CATSSRGPSQETQYF.

V and J are TRBV14 and TRBJ2-7; 7 nucleotides align to TRBD1. This CDR3 is 13 amino acids long. CDR1 and CDR2 from the germline V gene are SGHDN and FVKESK. V was clipped by 4 bases and J by 6 bases; unmatched bases: 6. The CDR3 nucleotides are TGTGCCAGCAGCCCGGGGACAGCTGGCGAGCAGTACTTC. It specifies CASSPGTAGEQYF. Together with reference TRBV14 and TRBJ2-7, the CDR3 gives the full variable domain: EAGVTQFPSHSVIEKGQTVTLRCDPISGHDNLYWYRRVMGKEIKFLLHFVKESKQDESGMPNNRFLAERTGGTYSTLKVQPAELEDSGVYFCASSPGTAGEQYFGPGTRLTVT.

The chain combines TRBV4-3 with TRBJ2-3, with TRBD2 matching over 9 bases. Trimming took 4 bases from V and 2 from J; bases not matched to a gene: 4. CDR1 LGHNA and CDR2 YSLEER come from the germline V gene. This CDR3 region has 15 residues. CDR3 bases: TGCGCCAGCAGCCCTGGACTAGCGCCCACAGATACGCAGTATTTT. Translating it yields CASSPGLAPTDTQYF.

The chain employs TRBV12-3 or TRBV12-4 and TRBJ2-7, with 7 bases aligning to TRBD1. The length of the CDR3 is 13 residues. Losses at the gene ends were 4 bases for V and 2 bases for J; bases not matched to a gene: 2. CDR3 region: CASSWGQTYEQYF. DNA of the CDR3: TGTGCCAGCAGTTGGGGACAGACCTACGAGCAGTACTTC.

This clone occurred a few times. The chain is built from TRBV29-1 and TRBJ1-4, with 8 bases lining up with TRBD1. The V and J ends lost 3 bases and 4 bases, in that order; junction bases with no gene match: 7. This CDR3 region has 15 residues. Germline V lookup: CDR1 SQVTM, CDR2 ANQGSEA. The CDR3 DNA sequence: TGCAGCGTTGATGGGCAGGGGGCATTTAATGAAAAACTGTTTTTT. This gives the protein CSVDGQGAFNEKLFF.

The chain couples TRBV2 to TRBJ1-2; 9 bases align to TRBD1. Germline CDR1 SNHLY, CDR2 FYNNEI. V lost 4 bases to trimming and J lost 2 bases; unmatched junction nucleotides: 8. This CDR3 is 16 amino acids long. The CDR3 DNA follows: TGTGCCAGCAGTGGAGGGACAGGGAGCAACAACTATGGCTACACCTTC. Translated: CASSGGTGSNNYGYTF.

This rearrangement joins TRBV5-6 to TRBJ2-3, with 10 bases fitting TRBD2. This CDR3 contains 14 residues. Trimming cost V 6 bases and J 1 base; bases outside gene matches: 2. Germline V gene data show CDR1 as SGHDT and CDR2 as YYEEEE. The CDR3 is CASTGLAGTDTQYF. The CDR3 nucleotides are TGTGCCAGCACCGGACTAGCGGGCACAGATACGCAGTATTTT.

This chain uses TRBV6-2 or TRBV6-3 with TRBJ2-3; 12 bases match TRBD2. V trimming: 4 bases; J trimming: 5 bases; junction bases outside the gene matches: 7. The germline V gene has CDR1 MNHEY and CDR2 SVGEGT. CDR3 size: 16 residues. CDR3 sequence: CASSSKTSGRIDTQYF. The CDR3 region has the DNA TGTGCCAGCAGTTCGAAGACTAGCGGGAGAATAGATACGCAGTATTTT.

V usage is TRBV10-3 and J usage is TRBJ2-1; 7 bases align to TRBD2. The CDR3 extends over 12 amino acids. The V and J ends lost 5 bases and 7 bases, in that order; junction bases with no gene match: 2. Germline V gives CDR1 ENHRY, CDR2 SYGVKD. CDR3 DNA sequence: TGTGCCATCAGTCCTAGCGGTAATGAGCAGTTCTTC. It encodes CAISPSGNEQFF.

This chain joins TRBV5-1 and TRBJ2-1, with a possible D match to TRBD2 (5 bases). Per germline, CDR1 SGHRS and CDR2 YFSETQ. Deletions cut 1 base from V and 2 bases from J, with 10 bases between. The CDR3 runs 15 residues. This CDR3 is CASSLSSGAYNEQFF. In DNA form, the CDR3 reads TGCGCCAGCAGCTTGAGCAGCGGAGCCTACAATGAGCAGTTCTTC. Combining the CDR3 with reference TRBV5-1 and TRBJ2-1 gives the whole variable domain KAGVTQTPRYLIKTRGQQVTLSCSPISGHRSVSWYQQTPGQGLQFLFEYFSETQRNKGNFPGRFSGRQFSNSRSEMNVSTLELGDSALYLCASSLSSGAYNEQFFGPGTRLTVL.

The chain employs TRBV11-2 and TRBJ2-1, with TRBD2 matching 12 bases. V gave up 1 base and J gave up 7 bases; unmatched junction bases: 5. CDR1 and CDR2 (germline): SGHAT, FQNNGV. The CDR3 has 16 residues. The DNA of the CDR3 is TGTGCCAGCAGCTTAGGTCTAGCGGGGGGGCGGAATGAGCAGTTCTTC. This gives the protein CASSLGLAGGRNEQFF.

This clone was seen only a few times. The genes are TRBV27 and TRBJ2-1, with D possibly matching TRBD1 (6 bases). The CDR3 has 13 amino acids. Germline V gene sequence: CDR1 MNHEY, CDR2 SMNVEV (reference sequence). V was pared by 4 bases and J by 6 bases, with 10 bases between. The CDR3 DNA sequence: TGTGCCAGCAGTTCCAACAGGGCCAATGAGCAGTTCTTC. It is translated as CASSSNRANEQFF.

This clone has only a few counts. V usage is TRBV7-2 and J usage is TRBJ2-1; 11 bases are a match to TRBD2. V trimming: 5 bases; J trimming: 6 bases; junction bases outside the gene matches: 9. Germline CDR1 is SGHTA and CDR2 is FQGNSA. The CDR3 extends over 16 amino acids. As DNA, the CDR3 is TGTGCCAGCAGCAAACTAGCGGGAGAGGGATTCAATGAGCAGTTCTTC. It codes for CASSKLAGEGFNEQFF.

V usage is TRBV29-1 and J usage is TRBJ1-3; D is unresolved. The V and J ends lost 0 bases and 0 bases respectively, with 12 bases between them. Germline CDR1 SQVTM, CDR2 ANQGSEA. There are 16 residues in the CDR3. The CDR3 DNA follows: TGCAGCGTTGAAGAATCTCGGGTGTTCTCTGGAAACACCATATATTTT. Translation gives CSVEESRVFSGNTIYF.

This chain connects TRBV19 to TRBJ1-1; D not certain. There are 15 residues in the CDR3. The germline V gene has CDR1 LNHDA and CDR2 SQIVND (reference sequence). V was cut by 7 bases and J by 4 bases, with 19 bases left in between. Here the CDR3 reads CASTLPAGRTTEAFF. CDR3 coding DNA: TGTGCCAGTACCCTCCCGGCGGGTCGGACCACTGAAGCTTTCTTT.

This chain uses TRBV3-1 (or the pseudogene TRBV3-2) with TRBJ1-2, with D maybe TRBD1 (6 bases). Per germline, CDR1 LGHDT and CDR2 YNNKEL (reference sequence). The V end lost 3 bases, the J end lost 7 bases, and 12 bases lay between the germline ends. The CDR3 covers 13 residues. The CDR3 coding sequence is TGTGCCAGCAGCCACTTACAGGGTGGTGGCTACACCTTC. Amino acid sequence: CASSHLQGGGYTF.

The chain carries TRBV2 and TRBJ1-2; possibly TRBD1 for D (5 bases). CDR1 is SNHLY and CDR2 is FYNNEI in the germline V gene. Trimming took off 4 bases at V and 5 bases at J, with 17 bases between the two ends. CDR3 length equals 15 residues. CDR3 residues: CASSGGAGPKYGYTF. The CDR3 DNA reads TGTGCCAGCAGTGGCGGCGCAGGGCCCAAATATGGCTACACCTTC.

The J gene is TRBJ1-1, the V gene TRBV18, with TRBD1 matching over 9 bases. The germline V gene encodes CDR1 KGHSH and CDR2 LQKENI. This CDR3 comprises 15 residues. J lost 2 bases, V lost 5 bases, and 6 bases had no gene match. CDR3 sequence reads: CASSERTGVNTEAFF. CDR3 sequence (DNA): TGTGCCAGCTCAGAAAGGACAGGGGTAAACACTGAAGCTTTCTTT.

J is TRBJ1-1 and V is TRBV15; D call uncertain. The CDR3 sequence is 15 residues long. Trimming took off 0 bases at V and 1 base at J, with 9 bases between the two ends. Germline values: CDR1 LNHNV, CDR2 YYDKDF (reference sequence). DNA of the CDR3: TGTGCCACCAGCAGAGATCTGAACAGGAACACTGAAGCTTTCTTT. It encodes CATSRDLNRNTEAFF.